This T cell receptor beta chain was profiled in a study of blood T cell repertoires in COVID-19. About the study: Italy, Spain and the United States were the sources of the convalescent and acute COVID-19 samples.

Produced via immunoSEQ multiplex PCR; TCRdb's table is partial and in-frame only. The sample carries 70,000 or so clones, 60% to 75% recorded once. The receptor's source is a woman in her 70s with acute or convalescent COVID-19. Sequenced sample: peripheral blood.

CDR3 loop: CASSGRRDSYEQYF. The CDR3 DNA reads as TGTGCCAGCTCTGGACGGCGGGACTCCTACGAGCAGTACTTC. The chain carries TRBV27 and TRBJ2-7, with D perhaps matching TRBD2 (6 bases). Germline assignment: CDR1 MNHEY and CDR2 SMNVEV (reference sequence). The V and J ends lost 8 bases and 0 bases respectively, with 14 bases between them. The CDR3 spans 14 residues.